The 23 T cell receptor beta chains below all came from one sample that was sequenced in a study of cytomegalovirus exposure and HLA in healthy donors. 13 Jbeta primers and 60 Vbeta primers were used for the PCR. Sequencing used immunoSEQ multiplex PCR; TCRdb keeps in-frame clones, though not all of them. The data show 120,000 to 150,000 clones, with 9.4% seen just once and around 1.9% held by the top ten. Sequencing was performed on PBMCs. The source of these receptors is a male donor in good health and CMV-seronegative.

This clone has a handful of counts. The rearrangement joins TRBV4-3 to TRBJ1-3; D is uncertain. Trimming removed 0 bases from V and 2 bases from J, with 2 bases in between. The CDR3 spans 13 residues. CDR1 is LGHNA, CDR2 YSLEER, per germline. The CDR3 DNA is TGCGCCAGCAGCCAAGACGCTGGAAACACCATATATTTT. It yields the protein CASSQDAGNTIYF.

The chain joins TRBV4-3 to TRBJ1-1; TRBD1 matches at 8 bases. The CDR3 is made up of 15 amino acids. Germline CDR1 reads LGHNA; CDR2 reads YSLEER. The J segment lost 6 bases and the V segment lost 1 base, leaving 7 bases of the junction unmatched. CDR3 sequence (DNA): TGCGCCAGCAGCCAAGTCTACAGGGGGAGTTCTGAAGCTTTCTTT. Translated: CASSQVYRGSSEAFF.

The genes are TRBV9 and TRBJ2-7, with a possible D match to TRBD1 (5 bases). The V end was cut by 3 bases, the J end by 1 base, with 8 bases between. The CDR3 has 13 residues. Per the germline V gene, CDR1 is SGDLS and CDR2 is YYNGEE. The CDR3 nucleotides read TGTGCCAGCAGCGCCCAGGGTTCCTACGAGCAGTACTTC. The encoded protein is CASSAQGSYEQYF. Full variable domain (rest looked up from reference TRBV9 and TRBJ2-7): DSGVTQTPKHLITATGQRVTLRCSPRSGDLSVYWYQQSLDQGLQFLIQYYNGEERAKGNILERFSAQQFPDLHSELNLSSLELGDSALYFCASSAQGSYEQYFGPGTRLTVT.

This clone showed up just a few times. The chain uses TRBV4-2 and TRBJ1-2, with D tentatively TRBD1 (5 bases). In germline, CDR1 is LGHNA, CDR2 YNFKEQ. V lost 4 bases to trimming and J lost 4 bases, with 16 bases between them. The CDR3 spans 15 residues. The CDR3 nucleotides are TGTGCCAGCAGCCCCGAGGAGGGGCGGGGCTATGGCTACACCTTC. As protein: CASSPEEGRGYGYTF.

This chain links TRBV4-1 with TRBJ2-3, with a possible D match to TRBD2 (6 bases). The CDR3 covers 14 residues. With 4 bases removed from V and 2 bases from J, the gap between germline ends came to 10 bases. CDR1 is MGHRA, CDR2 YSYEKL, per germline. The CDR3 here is CASSRRDSTDTQYF. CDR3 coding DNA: TGCGCCAGCAGCCGCCGGGACTCCACAGATACGCAGTATTTT.

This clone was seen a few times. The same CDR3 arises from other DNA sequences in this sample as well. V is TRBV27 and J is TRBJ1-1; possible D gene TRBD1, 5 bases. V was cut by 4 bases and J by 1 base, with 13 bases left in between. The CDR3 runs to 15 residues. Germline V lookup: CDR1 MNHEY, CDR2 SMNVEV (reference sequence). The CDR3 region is CASSSMDTSNTEAFF. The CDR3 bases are TGTGCCAGCAGTTCAATGGACACATCGAACACTGAAGCTTTCTTT.

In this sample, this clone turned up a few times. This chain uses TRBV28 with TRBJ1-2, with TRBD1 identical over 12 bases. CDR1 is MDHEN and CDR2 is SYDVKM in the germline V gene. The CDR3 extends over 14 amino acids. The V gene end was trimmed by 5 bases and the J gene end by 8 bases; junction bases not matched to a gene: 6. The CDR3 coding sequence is TGTGCCAGCAGTAGGGGACAGGGGGCCGGCGGCTACACCTTC. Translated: CASSRGQGAGGYTF.

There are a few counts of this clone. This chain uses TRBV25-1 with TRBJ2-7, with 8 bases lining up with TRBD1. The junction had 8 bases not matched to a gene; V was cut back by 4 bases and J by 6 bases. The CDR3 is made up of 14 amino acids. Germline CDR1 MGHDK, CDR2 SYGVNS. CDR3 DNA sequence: TGTGCCAGCAGTGCGGTGGGGGACAGGTCCGAGCAGTACTTC. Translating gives CASSAVGDRSEQYF.

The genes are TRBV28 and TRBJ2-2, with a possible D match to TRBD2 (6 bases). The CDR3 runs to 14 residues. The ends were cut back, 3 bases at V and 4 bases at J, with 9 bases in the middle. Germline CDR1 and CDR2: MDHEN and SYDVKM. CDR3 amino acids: CASSFAGFTGELFF. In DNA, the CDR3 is TGTGCCAGCAGTTTCGCGGGGTTCACCGGGGAGCTGTTTTTT.

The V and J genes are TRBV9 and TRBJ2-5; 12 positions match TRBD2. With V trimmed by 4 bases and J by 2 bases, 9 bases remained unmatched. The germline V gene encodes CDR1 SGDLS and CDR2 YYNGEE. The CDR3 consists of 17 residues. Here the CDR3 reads CASSPTVLAGGQETQYF. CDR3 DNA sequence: TGTGCCAGCAGCCCCACGGTTCTAGCGGGGGGGCAAGAGACCCAGTACTTC.

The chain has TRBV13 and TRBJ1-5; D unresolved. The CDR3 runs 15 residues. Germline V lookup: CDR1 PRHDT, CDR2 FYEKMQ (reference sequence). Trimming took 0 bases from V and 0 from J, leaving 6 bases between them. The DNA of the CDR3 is TGTGCCAGCAGCTTAGGGCGTTATAGCAATCAGCCCCAGCATTTT. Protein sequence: CASSLGRYSNQPQHF.

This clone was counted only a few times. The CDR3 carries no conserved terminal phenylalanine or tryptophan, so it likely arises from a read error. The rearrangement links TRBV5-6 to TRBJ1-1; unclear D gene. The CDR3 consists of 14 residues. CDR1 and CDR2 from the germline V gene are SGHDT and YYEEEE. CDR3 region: CASRLVRGGTEAFV. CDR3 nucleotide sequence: TGTGCCAGCAGATTGGTTCGGGGAGGGACTGAAGCTTTCGTT.

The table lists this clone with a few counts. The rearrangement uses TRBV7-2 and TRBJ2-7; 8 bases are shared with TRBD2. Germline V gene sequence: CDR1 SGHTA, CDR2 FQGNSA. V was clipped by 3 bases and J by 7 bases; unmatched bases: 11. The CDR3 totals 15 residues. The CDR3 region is CASSFNPGGAEEQYF. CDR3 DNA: TGTGCCAGCAGCTTTAATCCCGGGGGGGCCGAAGAGCAGTACTTC.

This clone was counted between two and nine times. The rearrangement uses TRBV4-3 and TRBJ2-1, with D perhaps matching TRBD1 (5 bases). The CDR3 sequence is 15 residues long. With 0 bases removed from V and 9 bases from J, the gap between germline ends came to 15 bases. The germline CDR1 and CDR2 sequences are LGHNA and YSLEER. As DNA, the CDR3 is TGCGCCAGCAGCCAAGATGGCACAGGCGGCGGTGAGCAGTTCTTC. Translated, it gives CASSQDGTGGGEQFF.

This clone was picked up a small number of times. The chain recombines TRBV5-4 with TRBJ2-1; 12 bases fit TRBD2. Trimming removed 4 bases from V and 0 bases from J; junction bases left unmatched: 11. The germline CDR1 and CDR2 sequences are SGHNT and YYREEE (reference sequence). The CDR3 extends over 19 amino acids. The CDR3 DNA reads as TGTGCCAGCAGCCTGGACGGGACTAGCGGGTTCCCCTCCTACAATGAGCAGTTCTTC. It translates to CASSLDGTSGFPSYNEQFF.

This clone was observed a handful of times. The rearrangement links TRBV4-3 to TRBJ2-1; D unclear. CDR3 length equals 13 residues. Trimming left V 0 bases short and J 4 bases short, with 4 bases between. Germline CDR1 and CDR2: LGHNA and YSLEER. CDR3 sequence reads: CASSQERYNEQFF. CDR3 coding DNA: TGCGCCAGCAGCCAAGAACGGTACAATGAGCAGTTCTTC.

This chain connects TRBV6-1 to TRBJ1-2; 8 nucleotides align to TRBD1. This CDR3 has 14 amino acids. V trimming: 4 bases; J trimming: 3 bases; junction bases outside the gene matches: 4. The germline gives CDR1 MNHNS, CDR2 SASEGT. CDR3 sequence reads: CASSVQTGDYGYTF. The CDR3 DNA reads TGTGCCAGCAGTGTACAGACAGGGGACTATGGCTACACCTTC.

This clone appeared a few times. The CDR3 here is CASSDRGTYNEQFF. CDR3 bases: TGTGCCAGCAGTGACAGGGGGACCTACAATGAGCAGTTCTTC. This chain joins TRBV2 and TRBJ2-1; TRBD1 agrees at 7 bases. Trimming cost V 3 bases and J 2 bases; bases outside gene matches: 1. The V gene's germline CDR1 is SNHLY and CDR2 FYNNEI. There are 14 residues in the CDR3.

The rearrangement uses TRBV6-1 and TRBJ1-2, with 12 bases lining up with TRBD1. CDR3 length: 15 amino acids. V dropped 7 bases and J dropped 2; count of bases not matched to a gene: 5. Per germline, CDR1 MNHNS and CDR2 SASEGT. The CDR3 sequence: CASTPGQGANYGYTF. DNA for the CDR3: TGTGCCAGCACCCCGGGACAGGGGGCAAACTATGGCTACACCTTC.

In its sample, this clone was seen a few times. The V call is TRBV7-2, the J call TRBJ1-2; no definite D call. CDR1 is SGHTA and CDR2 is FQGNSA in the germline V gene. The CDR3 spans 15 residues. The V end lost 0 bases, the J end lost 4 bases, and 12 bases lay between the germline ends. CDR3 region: CASSLAGTAIYGYTF. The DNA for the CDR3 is TGTGCCAGCAGCTTAGCAGGCACAGCAATCTATGGCTACACCTTC.

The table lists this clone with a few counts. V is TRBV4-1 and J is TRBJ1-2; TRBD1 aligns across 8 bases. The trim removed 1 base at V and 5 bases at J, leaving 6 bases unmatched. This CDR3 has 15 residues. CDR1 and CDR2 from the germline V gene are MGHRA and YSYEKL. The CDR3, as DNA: TGCGCCAGCAGCCAAGGGGCAGGGGGCGTGTATGGCTACACCTTC. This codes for CASSQGAGGVYGYTF.

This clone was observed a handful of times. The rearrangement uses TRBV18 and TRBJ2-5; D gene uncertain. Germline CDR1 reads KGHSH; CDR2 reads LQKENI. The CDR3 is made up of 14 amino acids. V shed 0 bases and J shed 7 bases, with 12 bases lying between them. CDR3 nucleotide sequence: TGTGCCAGCTCACCACCGGCCGGCCCGGGGACCCAGTACTTC. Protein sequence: CASSPPAGPGTQYF.

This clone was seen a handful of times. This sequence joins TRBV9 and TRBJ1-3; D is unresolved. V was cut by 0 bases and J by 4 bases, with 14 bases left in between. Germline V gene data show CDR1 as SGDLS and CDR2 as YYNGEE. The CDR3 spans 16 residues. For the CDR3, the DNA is TGTGCCAGCAGCGTAGAGTCAGTAGCAACCGGAAACACCATATATTTT. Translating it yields CASSVESVATGNTIYF.